Following are 23 T cell receptor beta chains from one sample sequenced in a study of response to subunit inactivated influenza vaccine. TCRdb re-analysed the RT-PCR reads in MiXCR, keeping a single row per CDR3 protein. This table holds 650,000 to 850,000 distinct CDR3 sequences, more than 11% found once. The specimen comprised PBMCs from blood, sampled roughly 15 days before vaccination. The receptors originated from a man over 45 who received an inactivated influenza vaccine.

This clonotype appeared a few times. V and J are TRBV5-1 and TRBJ1-2, with TRBD1 identical over 10 bases. CDR3 length equals 13 residues. Germline V gene data show CDR1 as SGHRS and CDR2 as YFSETQ. Trimming removed 8 bases from V and 5 bases from J; junction bases left unmatched: 6. The CDR3 spells CASSGTGEYGYTF. CDR3 nucleotide sequence: TGCGCCAGTAGCGGGACAGGGGAGTATGGCTACACCTTC.

The rearrangement joins TRBV5-1 to TRBJ2-1; TRBD1 aligns across 10 bases. J lost 6 bases, V lost 0 bases, and 6 bases had no gene match. The CDR3 spans 16 residues. Germline CDR1 reads SGHRS; CDR2 reads YFSETQ. CDR3 DNA sequence: TGCGCCAGCAGCTTGGGTGGGACAGGGGCCGTCAATGAGCAGTTCTTC. The encoded protein is CASSLGGTGAVNEQFF.

The V and J genes are TRBV28 and TRBJ1-5; maybe TRBD1 (6 bases). The germline V gene has CDR1 MDHEN and CDR2 SYDVKM. Trimming cost V 5 bases and J 0 bases, with 17 bases left between them. The CDR3 sequence is 17 residues long. The chain's CDR3 is CASSNRRGLNSNQPQHF. In DNA form, the CDR3 reads TGTGCCAGCAGTAACCGGCGGGGGCTGAATAGCAATCAGCCCCAGCATTTT. The full variable domain, with the rest looked up from reference TRBV28 and TRBJ1-5, is DVKVTQSSRYLVKRTGEKVFLECVQDMDHENMFWYRQDPGLGLRLIYFSYDVKMKEKGDIPEGYSVSREKKERFSLILESASTNQTSMYLCASSNRRGLNSNQPQHFGDGTRLSIL.

The table lists this clonotype with a few counts. The V gene is TRBV15, the J gene TRBJ2-7; unclear D gene. The CDR3 is 13 amino acids. V lost 5 bases and J lost 3, with 11 bases in between. CDR1 is LNHNV, CDR2 YYDKDF, per germline (reference sequence). The CDR3 DNA reads as TGTGCCACCAGCGGAACAGAGATCTACGAGCAGTACTTC. Protein sequence: CATSGTEIYEQYF.

This clonotype was picked up a small number of times. This chain connects TRBV20-1 to TRBJ1-6, with 7 bases aligning to TRBD1. CDR3 size: 20 residues. Trimming removed 3 bases from V and 5 bases from J; junction bases left unmatched: 22. Per the germline V gene, CDR1 is DFQATT and CDR2 is SNEGSKA (reference sequence). Here the CDR3 DNA reads TGCAGTGCTAGGGAGAAGTTAGGGACAGCGGTATCGACAAATAATTCACCCCTCCACTTT. It specifies CSAREKLGTAVSTNNSPLHF.

This clonotype was counted a few times. CDR3 nucleotides: TGCAGCGTGCGCGGAGAATTTGACAGGGAGAACAATGAGCAGTTCTTC. Amino acids: CSVRGEFDRENNEQFF. The V gene is TRBV29-1, the J gene TRBJ2-1; 7 nucleotides agree with TRBD1. V was pared by 6 bases and J by 5 bases, with 16 bases of the junction left unmatched. In germline, CDR1 is SQVTM, CDR2 ANQGSEA. The CDR3 contains 16 residues.

The chain carries TRBV3-1 and TRBJ1-1; D is perhaps TRBD1 (5 bases). CDR3 length: 15 residues. CDR1 LGHDT and CDR2 YNNKEL come from the germline V gene (reference sequence). Trimming removed 1 base at V and 5 bases at J, with 14 bases between. CDR3 DNA: TGTGCCAGCAGCCAAGGTGGGGGAGGCGGAACTGAAGCTTTCTTT. It is translated as CASSQGGGGGTEAFF.

The chain has TRBV18 and TRBJ2-5; 8 bases match TRBD2. Germline CDR1 KGHSH, CDR2 LQKENI. J lost 0 bases, V lost 2 bases, and 5 bases had no gene match. The CDR3 is 16 amino acids. The CDR3 region is CASSPLSGGNQETQYF. The CDR3 DNA reads as TGTGCCAGCTCACCATTGAGCGGGGGCAACCAAGAGACCCAGTACTTC. Complete variable domain (other parts from reference TRBV18 and TRBJ2-5): NAGVMQNPRHLVRRRGQEARLRCSPMKGHSHVYWYRQLPEEGLKFMVYLQKENIIDESGMPKERFSAEFPKEGPSILRIQQVVRGDSAAYFCASSPLSGGNQETQYFGPGTRLLVL.

This chain links TRBV7-3 with TRBJ2-7; the match to TRBD2 covers 9 bases. The V gene end was trimmed by 5 bases and the J gene end by 5 bases; junction bases not matched to a gene: 13. This CDR3 spans 16 amino acids. Looked up from germline, CDR1 is SGHTA and CDR2 is FQGTGA. The CDR3 here is CASSVKQLAGSNEQYF. The CDR3 DNA follows: TGTGCCAGCAGCGTAAAACAACTAGCGGGTAGCAACGAGCAGTACTTC.

Many counts were recorded for this clonotype. The chain combines TRBV6-1 with TRBJ1-6, with 8 positions matching TRBD1. Trimming removed 3 bases from V and 7 bases from J; junction bases left unmatched: 11. The length of the CDR3 is 17 residues. Germline V lookup: CDR1 MNHNS, CDR2 SASEGT. The CDR3 DNA reads TGTGCCAGCAGTGATAGGGACAGGCGTCATTGGAATTCACCCCTCCACTTT. Protein sequence: CASSDRDRRHWNSPLHF.

This clonotype was observed a few times. The genes are TRBV2 and TRBJ2-7; 7 nucleotides line up with TRBD1. There are 14 residues in the CDR3. Trimming took 6 bases from V and 1 from J; bases not matched to a gene: 6. Germline V CDR1 and CDR2: SNHLY, FYNNEI. The DNA for the CDR3 is TGTGCCAGCAGGGACTCGGGACAGTCCTACGAGCAGTACTTC. It codes for CASRDSGQSYEQYF.

This clonotype was detected ten times or more. The chain combines TRBV29-1 with TRBJ2-3; D is tentatively TRBD1 or TRBD2 (5 bases each). CDR1 SQVTM and CDR2 ANQGSEA come from the germline V gene. V was shortened by 5 bases and J by 0 bases, with 12 bases between the two germline ends. The CDR3 contains 14 residues. The CDR3 region has the DNA TGCAGCGTTAGGGGCGGGCCCAGCACAGATACGCAGTATTTT. It translates to CSVRGGPSTDTQYF.

A few counts support this clonotype. The V gene is TRBV3-1, the J gene TRBJ2-5; D is perhaps TRBD2 (6 bases). V lost 2 bases to trimming and J lost 4 bases, with 11 bases between them. The germline gives CDR1 LGHDT, CDR2 YNNKEL (reference sequence). There are 14 residues in the CDR3. CDR3 amino acids: CASSQNQGGETQYF. CDR3 DNA: TGTGCCAGCAGCCAAAATCAGGGAGGAGAGACCCAGTACTTC.

The genes are TRBV19 and TRBJ2-1, with 8 positions matching TRBD2. V gave up 5 bases and J gave up 9 bases; unmatched junction bases: 15. Looked up from germline, CDR1 is LNHDA and CDR2 is SQIVND (reference sequence). The CDR3 is 16 residues long. DNA of the CDR3: TGTGCCAGTAGTCGAACCGGGACTAGTTGGGGGGGTGAGCAGTTCTTC. Amino acid sequence: CASSRTGTSWGGEQFF.

J is TRBJ2-3 and V is TRBV7-2; TRBD1 or TRBD2 may be the D gene (6 bases each). Germline CDR1 SGHTA, CDR2 FQGNSA. The CDR3 runs 16 residues. V was cut by 4 bases and J by 1 base, with 15 bases left in between. Here the CDR3 reads CASSSPSGARTDTQYF. Written as DNA, the CDR3 is TGTGCCAGCAGCTCCCCGTCGGGGGCGCGCACAGATACGCAGTATTTT. The full variable domain, its missing parts supplied by reference TRBV7-2 and TRBJ2-3, is GAGVSQSPSNKVTEKGKDVELRCDPISGHTALYWYRQSLGQGLEFLIYFQGNSAPDKSGLPSDRFSAERTGGSVSTLTIQRTQQEDSAVYLCASSSPSGARTDTQYFGPGTRLTVL.

The genes are TRBV2 and TRBJ1-1; D is ambiguous. Trimming took 4 bases from V and 4 from J, leaving 7 bases between them. Germline lookup yields CDR1 SNHLY and CDR2 FYNNEI. This CDR3 spans 12 amino acids. CDR3 in amino acids: CASSVFSTEAFF. The CDR3 nucleotides are TGTGCCAGCAGTGTCTTCAGCACTGAAGCTTTCTTT.

V usage is TRBV18 and J usage is TRBJ2-7; TRBD1 matches 10 bases. Germline loops: CDR1 KGHSH, CDR2 LQKENI. This CDR3 has 15 amino acids. J lost 3 bases, V lost 5 bases, and 7 bases had no gene match. CDR3 sequence (DNA): TGTGCCAGCTCAACGGGGACAGGGGCGAACTACGAGCAGTACTTC. It is translated as CASSTGTGANYEQYF.

In its sample, this clonotype was seen a few times. This chain uses TRBV3-1 with TRBJ2-1, with 8 nucleotides matching TRBD2. Germline CDR1 is LGHDT and CDR2 is YNNKEL (reference sequence). The CDR3 spans 15 residues. V shed 4 bases, J shed 5 bases, and the junction held 7 bases outside the gene matches. The CDR3 protein is CASSLGTRINNEQFF. The CDR3 nucleotides are TGTGCCAGCAGCCTCGGGACTAGGATCAACAATGAGCAGTTCTTC.

This clonotype showed up just a few times. The chain employs TRBV10-2 and TRBJ2-5; the D gene is possibly TRBD1 (5 bases). CDR3 length: 14 residues. Germline loops: CDR1 WSHSY, CDR2 SAAADI. V lost 5 bases, J lost 1 base, and 11 bases lay in between. The DNA of the CDR3 is TGCGCCAGCAGTACAGGTGGGTCCCAAGAGACCCAGTACTTC. Translating gives CASSTGGSQETQYF.

In its sample, this clonotype was seen a few times. This chain connects TRBV21-1 to TRBJ2-7; TRBD1 is the table's D call, not checked against the DNA. TRBV21-1 is an annotated pseudogene. The CDR3 sequence is 17 residues long. The CDR3 region is CASSQSPGVRVLVKQYF. In DNA form, the CDR3 reads TGTGCCAGCAGCCAAAGCCCCGGTGTCAGGGTTTTAGTGAAGCAGTACTTC.

This clonotype was picked up a small number of times. The chain uses TRBV4-2 and TRBJ1-4; no clear D. CDR1 and CDR2 from the germline V gene are LGHNA and YNFKEQ. The CDR3 extends over 16 amino acids. V was shortened by 2 bases and J by 4 bases, with 14 bases between the two germline ends. DNA of the CDR3: TGTGCCAGCAGCCAAAACCCGGACGGGTATAATGAAAAACTGTTTTTT. This sequence encodes CASSQNPDGYNEKLFF.

This clonotype was detected many times. This rearrangement joins TRBV20-1 to TRBJ2-1; 9 bases map to TRBD2. Germline CDR1 and CDR2: DFQATT and SNEGSKA (reference sequence). This CDR3 comprises 14 residues. The J segment lost 9 bases and the V segment lost 0 bases, leaving 6 bases of the junction unmatched. The CDR3 bases are TGCAGTGCTAGAGATCAGCGGGGGGTCTCTGAGCAGTTCTTC. This gives the protein CSARDQRGVSEQFF.

This clonotype occurred many times. The chain employs TRBV4-2 and TRBJ2-7, with 11 bases matching TRBD2. The CDR3 has 15 amino acids. After removal of 8 bases from V and 2 bases from J, the junction contained 8 bases not matched to a gene. Per germline, CDR1 LGHNA and CDR2 YNFKEQ. CDR3 loop: CASPRLAGSPYEQYF. CDR3 DNA: TGTGCCAGCCCCAGACTAGCGGGATCCCCCTACGAGCAGTACTTC.